These T cell receptor beta chains were read from a single sample in a study of Graves' ophthalmopathy and Graves' hyperthyroidism. TCRdb passed the multiplex PCR reads through MiXCR, listing each CDR3 protein once. This table has fewer than 250,000 distinct CDR3 sequences, less than 30% appearing once. Sequencing used peripheral blood. These receptors came from a man aged 50 to 60 with Graves' ophthalmopathy. CDR3s include the opening cysteine and the closing phenylalanine or tryptophan. Fields, in order: J gene, clone size, CDR3 length, V gene, D gene, CDR3 DNA, CDR3 protein. A D gene is named only where the DNA matches it firmly. Part of the rows lack a size; the others show once, few, many or a class for expanded clones.

j_call: TRBJ1-2; clone_size: .; cdr3_length: 11; v_call: TRBV29-1; d_call: TRBD1; cdr3_nt: TGCAGCGTTGTCACAGGGGGTGGCTACACCTTC; cdr3_aa: CSVVTGGGYTF
j_call: TRBJ2-2; clone_size: few; cdr3_length: 13; v_call: TRBV7-2; d_call: .; cdr3_nt: TGTGCCAGCAGCGCCATTCACCTCGGGGAGCTGTTTTTT; cdr3_aa: CASSAIHLGELFF
j_call: TRBJ2-7; clone_size: many; cdr3_length: 14; v_call: TRBV28; d_call: TRBD2; cdr3_nt: TGTGCCAGCAGTTTAAACGGGAGGGCCTACGAGCAGTACTTC; cdr3_aa: CASSLNGRAYEQYF
j_call: TRBJ1-5; clone_size: .; cdr3_length: 17; v_call: TRBV11-2; d_call: .; cdr3_nt: TGTGCCAGCAGCTTAGGTTTCGCAGGGATCAGCAATCAGCCCCAGCATTTT; cdr3_aa: CASSLGFAGISNQPQHF
j_call: TRBJ2-5; clone_size: .; cdr3_length: 16; v_call: TRBV20-1; d_call: TRBD2; cdr3_nt: TGCAGTGCTAGTGAGTCGGCTAGCGGGACTATAGAGACCCAGTACTTC; cdr3_aa: CSASESASGTIETQYF
j_call: TRBJ2-7; clone_size: many; cdr3_length: 15; v_call: TRBV12-3/TRBV12-4; d_call: .; cdr3_nt: TGTGCCAGCAGCCTAACAGGTTTCCTTTCCTACGAGCAGTACTTC; cdr3_aa: CASSLTGFLSYEQYF
j_call: TRBJ1-6; clone_size: .; cdr3_length: 16; v_call: TRBV12-3/TRBV12-4; d_call: TRBD1; cdr3_nt: TGTGCCAGCAGTCCTCAGGGGGCGCAAGGGAATTCACCCCTCCACTTT; cdr3_aa: CASSPQGAQGNSPLHF
j_call: TRBJ1-1; clone_size: few; cdr3_length: 11; v_call: TRBV6-2/TRBV6-3; d_call: .; cdr3_nt: TGTGCCAGCAGTTACTCCTCAGGAGCTTTCTTT; cdr3_aa: CASSYSSGAFF
j_call: TRBJ2-2; clone_size: many; cdr3_length: 10; v_call: TRBV12-3/TRBV12-4; d_call: .; cdr3_nt: TGTGCCAGCGGAACACGGGAGCTGTTTTTT; cdr3_aa: CASGTRELFF
j_call: TRBJ2-7; clone_size: many; cdr3_length: 13; v_call: TRBV29-1; d_call: .; cdr3_nt: TGCAGCGTTTTCTTCGGGTCCGTCCCCGAGCAGTACTTC; cdr3_aa: CSVFFGSVPEQYF
j_call: TRBJ1-2; clone_size: many; cdr3_length: 15; v_call: TRBV7-9; d_call: .; cdr3_nt: TGTGCCAGCAGCCTCCAGCCAGGACAGCTCTATGGCTACACCTTC; cdr3_aa: CASSLQPGQLYGYTF
j_call: TRBJ2-2; clone_size: once; cdr3_length: 17; v_call: TRBV6-1; d_call: TRBD2; cdr3_nt: TGTGCCAGCAGTGAAGTGGGACTAGCGGGGAACACCGGGGAGCTGTTTTTT; cdr3_aa: CASSEVGLAGNTGELFF
j_call: TRBJ1-2; clone_size: many; cdr3_length: 11; v_call: TRBV7-9; d_call: .; cdr3_nt: TGTGCCAGCAGCCCTTATTATGGCTACACCTTC; cdr3_aa: CASSPYYGYTF
j_call: TRBJ2-5; clone_size: many; cdr3_length: 15; v_call: TRBV12-3/TRBV12-4; d_call: .; cdr3_nt: TGTGCCAGCGATGAGGGACAAACGTCGCGGGAGACCCAGTACTTC; cdr3_aa: CASDEGQTSRETQYF
j_call: TRBJ2-7; clone_size: many; cdr3_length: 14; v_call: TRBV10-2; d_call: .; cdr3_nt: TGCGCCAGCAGTGAGTCGAACAGTCCCTACGAGCAGTACTTC; cdr3_aa: CASSESNSPYEQYF
j_call: TRBJ2-5; clone_size: once; cdr3_length: 15; v_call: TRBV19; d_call: TRBD1; cdr3_nt: TGTGCCAGTAGCCCTAAGGACAGGGGGCACGGGACCCAGTACTTC; cdr3_aa: CASSPKDRGHGTQYF
j_call: TRBJ2-7; clone_size: few; cdr3_length: 17; v_call: TRBV7-2; d_call: TRBD2; cdr3_nt: TGTGCCAGCAGCTTAGCGGGGACTAGCGGGGTCCCCTACGAGCAGTACTTC; cdr3_aa: CASSLAGTSGVPYEQYF
j_call: TRBJ2-7; clone_size: .; cdr3_length: 11; v_call: TRBV6-1; d_call: .; cdr3_nt: TGTGCCAGCAGTGATGTCTACGAGCAGTACTTC; cdr3_aa: CASSDVYEQYF
j_call: TRBJ2-7; clone_size: many; cdr3_length: 14; v_call: TRBV19; d_call: .; cdr3_nt: TGTGCCAGTAGTATAAGGGGGGACTTCAACGAGCAGTACTTC; cdr3_aa: CASSIRGDFNEQYF
j_call: TRBJ1-1; clone_size: .; cdr3_length: 13; v_call: TRBV15; d_call: .; cdr3_nt: TGTGCCACCAGCAGAGGAGGGAGGACTGAAGCTTTCTTT; cdr3_aa: CATSRGGRTEAFF
j_call: TRBJ1-2; clone_size: many; cdr3_length: 16; v_call: TRBV6-5; d_call: .; cdr3_nt: TGTGCCAGCAGTTCCACCTGGGGTTGGTCGAACTATGGCTACACCTTC; cdr3_aa: CASSSTWGWSNYGYTF
j_call: TRBJ2-7; clone_size: many; cdr3_length: 14; v_call: TRBV11-3; d_call: .; cdr3_nt: TGTGCCAGCAGCTTAAGGGCAGGGGACTACGAGCAGTACTTC; cdr3_aa: CASSLRAGDYEQYF
j_call: TRBJ2-7; clone_size: many; cdr3_length: 12; v_call: TRBV18; d_call: .; cdr3_nt: TGTGCCAGCTCACCTGCGACCTACGAGCAGTACTTC; cdr3_aa: CASSPATYEQYF
j_call: TRBJ1-2; clone_size: many; cdr3_length: 13; v_call: TRBV11-2; d_call: .; cdr3_nt: TGTGCCAGCAGCTTAGGGGGTTATGACGGCTACACCTTC; cdr3_aa: CASSLGGYDGYTF
j_call: TRBJ1-6; clone_size: .; cdr3_length: 15; v_call: TRBV20-1; d_call: .; cdr3_nt: TGCAGTGCTAGCTCCCCGATCCTAACAAATTCACCCCTCCACTTT; cdr3_aa: CSASSPILTNSPLHF
j_call: TRBJ2-7; clone_size: .; cdr3_length: 15; v_call: TRBV7-2; d_call: .; cdr3_nt: TGTGCCAGCAGCGCTACCGGGACTTCAACCTACGAGCAGTACTTC; cdr3_aa: CASSATGTSTYEQYF
j_call: TRBJ2-7; clone_size: many; cdr3_length: 14; v_call: TRBV28; d_call: .; cdr3_nt: TGTGCCAGCAGTTTATTCCAGTCCTCCTACGAGCAGTACTTC; cdr3_aa: CASSLFQSSYEQYF
j_call: TRBJ2-6; clone_size: many; cdr3_length: 13; v_call: TRBV7-9; d_call: .; cdr3_nt: TGTGCCAGCAGCGGGGTCGGGGCCAACGTCCTGACTTTC; cdr3_aa: CASSGVGANVLTF
j_call: TRBJ1-2; clone_size: .; cdr3_length: 14; v_call: TRBV7-8; d_call: .; cdr3_nt: TGTGCCATCAGTGGTGGCGGGGCGCGGGATGGCTACACCTTC; cdr3_aa: CAISGGGARDGYTF
j_call: TRBJ2-5; clone_size: many; cdr3_length: 13; v_call: TRBV20-1; d_call: .; cdr3_nt: TGCAGTGCCTCTGGCCAGGCCCAAGAGACCCAGTACTTC; cdr3_aa: CSASGQAQETQYF
j_call: TRBJ2-6; clone_size: many; cdr3_length: 15; v_call: TRBV5-1; d_call: .; cdr3_nt: TGCGCCAGCAGCTTGGACCTCTCTGGGGCCAACGTCCTGACTTTC; cdr3_aa: CASSLDLSGANVLTF
j_call: TRBJ2-7; clone_size: .; cdr3_length: 15; v_call: TRBV12-3/TRBV12-4; d_call: TRBD2; cdr3_nt: TGTGCCAGCAGTTGGGGGACTAGAGGTCCCTACGAGCAGTACTTC; cdr3_aa: CASSWGTRGPYEQYF
j_call: TRBJ1-2; clone_size: many; cdr3_length: 17; v_call: TRBV6-1; d_call: TRBD1; cdr3_nt: TGTGCCAGCAGTGTATCCCTGGGGGGGACAGGGTACTATGGCTACACCTTC; cdr3_aa: CASSVSLGGTGYYGYTF
j_call: TRBJ2-7; clone_size: once; cdr3_length: 14; v_call: TRBV6-1; d_call: .; cdr3_nt: TGTGCCAGCAGGGACAGTAGGAACTCCTACGAGCAGTACTTC; cdr3_aa: CASRDSRNSYEQYF
j_call: TRBJ2-7; clone_size: .; cdr3_length: 13; v_call: TRBV7-2; d_call: TRBD1; cdr3_nt: TGTGCCAGCAGCTTCGGACAGGGCAACGAGCAGTACTTC; cdr3_aa: CASSFGQGNEQYF
j_call: TRBJ2-7; clone_size: many; cdr3_length: 12; v_call: TRBV6-5; d_call: .; cdr3_nt: TGTGCCAGCAGCTCAGTGGGGTACGAGCAGTACTTC; cdr3_aa: CASSSVGYEQYF
j_call: TRBJ2-5; clone_size: .; cdr3_length: 17; v_call: TRBV11-2; d_call: .; cdr3_nt: TGTGCCAGCAGCTCCCCCAGAAGGGGGTATATTGAAGAGACCCAGTACTTC; cdr3_aa: CASSSPRRGYIEETQYF
j_call: TRBJ1-2; clone_size: once; cdr3_length: 14; v_call: TRBV12-3/TRBV12-4; d_call: .; cdr3_nt: TGTGCCAGCAGTTTAACGGGAATAAACTATGGCTACACCTTC; cdr3_aa: CASSLTGINYGYTF
j_call: TRBJ2-5; clone_size: many; cdr3_length: 16; v_call: TRBV10-3; d_call: TRBD1; cdr3_nt: TGTGCCATCAGCGCCAGCCGGGGACAGGTCCAAGAGACCCAGTACTTC; cdr3_aa: CAISASRGQVQETQYF
j_call: TRBJ1-2; clone_size: .; cdr3_length: 15; v_call: TRBV6-2/TRBV6-3; d_call: .; cdr3_nt: TGTGCCAGCAGTTACTCCAAGGCGGGGATTCATGGCTACACCTTC; cdr3_aa: CASSYSKAGIHGYTF
j_call: TRBJ1-5; clone_size: many; cdr3_length: 16; v_call: TRBV15; d_call: .; cdr3_nt: TGTGCCACCAGCAGTGTCTTTGGGAATAGCAATCAGCCCCAGCATTTT; cdr3_aa: CATSSVFGNSNQPQHF
j_call: TRBJ2-5; clone_size: many; cdr3_length: 15; v_call: TRBV27; d_call: .; cdr3_nt: TGTGCCAGCAGCCCGTTAAGTGGGAACCAAGAGACCCAGTACTTC; cdr3_aa: CASSPLSGNQETQYF
j_call: TRBJ2-2; clone_size: many; cdr3_length: 16; v_call: TRBV11-1; d_call: .; cdr3_nt: TGTGCCAGCGCGCGGAGACAGGAACCAGCCACCGGGGAGCTGTTTTTT; cdr3_aa: CASARRQEPATGELFF
j_call: TRBJ2-5; clone_size: .; cdr3_length: 16; v_call: TRBV28; d_call: .; cdr3_nt: TGTGCCAGCAGCCGTGGGGCAGGCCTCACACAAGAGACCCAGTACTTC; cdr3_aa: CASSRGAGLTQETQYF
j_call: TRBJ2-2; clone_size: many; cdr3_length: 15; v_call: TRBV7-2; d_call: TRBD1; cdr3_nt: TGTGCCACTAGGAAGGACAGGGGCCGGCCCGGGGAGCTGTTTTTT; cdr3_aa: CATRKDRGRPGELFF
j_call: TRBJ2-7; clone_size: many; cdr3_length: 13; v_call: TRBV19; d_call: TRBD1; cdr3_nt: TGTGCCAGTAGTAGGCAGACAGGGGACGAGCAGTACTTC; cdr3_aa: CASSRQTGDEQYF
j_call: TRBJ1-2; clone_size: .; cdr3_length: 14; v_call: TRBV27; d_call: .; cdr3_nt: TGTGCCAGCAGTTTATCTGGCAGGGTCCATGGCTACACCTTC; cdr3_aa: CASSLSGRVHGYTF
j_call: TRBJ2-5; clone_size: many; cdr3_length: 15; v_call: TRBV3-1; d_call: .; cdr3_nt: TGTGCCAGCAGCCAAGATCCTCTCAGTCAAGAGACCCAGTACTTC; cdr3_aa: CASSQDPLSQETQYF
j_call: TRBJ2-5; clone_size: many; cdr3_length: 16; v_call: TRBV12-3/TRBV12-4; d_call: TRBD2; cdr3_nt: TGTGCCAGCAGTTTAGCGGGACTAGCGGGTGGGGAGACCCAGTACTTC; cdr3_aa: CASSLAGLAGGETQYF
j_call: TRBJ1-2; clone_size: few; cdr3_length: 15; v_call: TRBV7-8; d_call: TRBD1; cdr3_nt: TGTGCCAGCAGCTTAAGGGACAGGGGAAACTATGGCTACACCTTC; cdr3_aa: CASSLRDRGNYGYTF
j_call: TRBJ2-7; clone_size: many; cdr3_length: 14; v_call: TRBV15; d_call: TRBD2; cdr3_nt: TGTGCCACCAGCAGAGGAAGGGGCGGGGGAGAGCAGTACTTC; cdr3_aa: CATSRGRGGGEQYF
j_call: TRBJ2-2; clone_size: many; cdr3_length: 15; v_call: TRBV6-2/TRBV6-3; d_call: TRBD2; cdr3_nt: TGTGCCAGCAGTAGGACTAGCAGGGGCACCGGGGAGCTGTTTTTT; cdr3_aa: CASSRTSRGTGELFF
j_call: TRBJ2-2; clone_size: many; cdr3_length: 13; v_call: TRBV12-3/TRBV12-4; d_call: .; cdr3_nt: TGTGCCAGCAGTTTCCGACAAGGCGGGGAGCTGTTTTTT; cdr3_aa: CASSFRQGGELFF